This passage covers 5 T cell receptor beta chains from one sample sequenced in a study of human T cells and chemical hapten exposure. The time point denotes: patch test 2, 6 weeks after DPC sensitization. Treatment specified: therapeutic diphenylcyclopropenone sensitization with weekly scalp DPC. TCRdb passed the RACE reads through MiXCR, listing each CDR3 protein once. Of some 57,000 distinct CDR3 sequences listed, more than 9% are singletons. This sample comprised whole blood, obtained in connection with sensitization to the hapten diphenylcyclopropenone (DPC). Receptors were obtained from a woman between 50 and 59 years old with alopecia areata. Some clones in this sample may be carry-over from other donors' samples.

Only a few counts were recorded for this clonotype. The rearrangement uses TRBV6-5 and TRBJ2-1; 8 bases are a match to TRBD2. The germline V gene has CDR1 MNHEY and CDR2 SVGAGI. Germline trimming cut 6 bases from V and 4 bases from J; bases unmatched to any gene: 8. The CDR3 runs 15 residues. CDR3 protein: CASSLGLAGYNEQFF. The CDR3 DNA sequence: TGTGCCAGCAGCCTGGGTCTAGCGGGTTACAATGAGCAGTTCTTC.

The rearrangement joins TRBV27 to TRBJ1-2; unclear D gene. Germline V gives CDR1 MNHEY, CDR2 SMNVEV (reference sequence). Between the trimmed V and J ends, which lost 8 bases and 2 bases, there was a span of 12 bases. This CDR3 is 13 amino acids long. CDR3 protein: CASGFQGNYGYTF. CDR3 sequence (DNA): TGTGCCAGCGGGTTTCAAGGGAACTATGGCTACACCTTC.

Only a few counts were recorded for this clonotype. CDR3 loop: CASSLVRSQETQYF. The CDR3 nucleotides are TGTGCCAGCAGCTTAGTCCGGTCCCAAGAGACCCAGTACTTC. The chain has TRBV11-2 and TRBJ2-5; D gene ambiguous. CDR3 size: 14 residues. CDR1 and CDR2 (germline): SGHAT, FQNNGV. Between the trimmed V and J ends, which lost 1 base and 1 base, there was a span of 7 bases.

The table lists this clonotype with a few counts. The chain links TRBV5-6 to TRBJ2-2, with D possibly being TRBD1 (6 bases). The CDR3 extends over 16 amino acids. Germline CDR1 reads SGHDT; CDR2 reads YYEEEE. Trimming removed 2 bases at V and 2 bases at J, with 13 bases between. This CDR3 reads CASSFETGLNTGELFF. The CDR3 nucleotides read TGTGCCAGCAGCTTTGAGACAGGCCTTAACACCGGGGAGCTGTTTTTT.

This clonotype was detected many times. The chain combines TRBV28 with TRBJ1-1; possibly TRBD1 for D (6 bases). The CDR3 covers 14 residues. V lost 7 bases to trimming and J lost 2 bases, with 14 bases between them. Germline CDR1 is MDHEN and CDR2 is SYDVKM. The CDR3 sequence is CASTAGGTNTEAFF. The CDR3, as DNA: TGTGCCAGCACCGCTGGGGGCACTAACACTGAAGCTTTCTTT.